These 30 T cell receptor beta chains were sequenced from one sample in a study of T cell responses to AZD1222 COVID-19 vaccine. Produced via immunoSEQ multiplex PCR; TCRdb's table is partial and in-frame only. The table shows some 120,000 clones, with 70% to 90% occurring only once. The sample here was peripheral blood, taken on day 0 of AZD1222 vaccination. These receptors all come from an adult in good health.

The chain uses TRBV6-5 and TRBJ2-5; 12 bases align to TRBD2. V dropped 6 bases and J dropped 5; count of bases not matched to a gene: 7. Per germline, CDR1 MNHEY and CDR2 SVGAGI. The CDR3 totals 15 residues. The chain's CDR3 is CASRVLAGGAETQYF. DNA of the CDR3: TGTGCCAGCAGGGTACTAGCGGGGGGCGCCGAGACCCAGTACTTC.

The chain carries TRBV10-2 and TRBJ1-1, with TRBD1 as a possible D gene (5 bases). CDR3 length: 12 amino acids. V dropped 6 bases and J dropped 6 bases, with 11 bases sitting between them. Germline CDR1 WSHSY, CDR2 SAAADI. The CDR3 is CASSVGQAEAFF. The CDR3 DNA reads as TGCGCCAGCAGCGTTGGACAAGCTGAAGCTTTCTTT.

This clone was seen only a few times. The V call is TRBV4-1, the J call TRBJ1-6; D is possibly TRBD1 (5 bases). This CDR3 region has 17 residues. The V gene lost 2 bases and the J gene lost 9 bases, with 20 bases spanning the gap. CDR1 MGHRA and CDR2 YSYEKL come from the germline V gene. The CDR3 region is CASSQLARGPKGSPLHF. CDR3 nucleotide sequence: TGCGCCAGCAGCCAATTGGCTAGGGGCCCGAAAGGTTCACCCCTCCACTTT.

This clone was picked up one time. The chain employs TRBV2 and TRBJ1-5; D unresolved. This CDR3 is built from 13 residues. Germline lookup yields CDR1 SNHLY and CDR2 FYNNEI. The V and J ends lost 8 bases and 7 bases respectively, with 15 bases between them. The CDR3 loop reads CASRRAPTQPQHF. The CDR3 DNA is TGTGCCAGCCGTAGGGCCCCGACCCAGCCCCAGCATTTT.

The chain joins TRBV28 to TRBJ2-7; TRBD1 agrees at 12 bases. The CDR3 is made up of 12 amino acids. Germline values: CDR1 MDHEN, CDR2 SYDVKM. DNA of the CDR3: TGTGCTTCCGGGACAGGGGGCCTCGAGCAGTACTTC. Its protein product is CASGTGGLEQYF.

V gene TRBV5-1 combines with J gene TRBJ2-1, with D uncertain. CDR3 length: 13 amino acids. Trimming took 0 bases from V and 8 from J, leaving 9 bases between them. The germline CDR1 and CDR2 sequences are SGHRS and YFSETQ. CDR3: CASSLARIHEQFF. The CDR3 DNA reads TGCGCCAGCAGCTTGGCCAGGATCCATGAGCAGTTCTTC.

V usage is TRBV7-6 and J usage is TRBJ1-1, with D possibly being TRBD1 (6 bases). CDR3 length: 14 amino acids. In germline, CDR1 is SGHVS, CDR2 FNYEAQ. V was pared by 1 base and J by 6 bases, with 12 bases between. Here the CDR3 DNA reads TGTGCCAGCAGCTTAGTCCCAGGGGAAGCTGAAGCTTTCTTT. Translating it yields CASSLVPGEAEAFF.

The chain recombines TRBV28 with TRBJ1-1; the D is unclear. Germline CDR1 and CDR2: MDHEN and SYDVKM. This CDR3 has 11 amino acids. V lost 10 bases to trimming and J lost 2 bases, with 8 bases between them. The DNA of the CDR3 is TGTGCCACCGTTACTAACACTGAAGCTTTCTTT. Residues: CATVTNTEAFF. The full variable domain, in which reference TRBV28 and TRBJ1-1 provide the parts outside the CDR3, is DVKVTQSSRYLVKRTGEKVFLECVQDMDHENMFWYRQDPGLGLRLIYFSYDVKMKEKGDIPEGYSVSREKKERFSLILESASTNQTSMYLCATVTNTEAFFGQGTRLTVV.

This clone was detected only a few times. This rearrangement joins TRBV7-2 to TRBJ1-1; D possibly corresponds to TRBD1 (5 bases). This CDR3 is 15 amino acids long. The V end lost 5 bases, the J end lost 4 bases, and 17 bases lay between the germline ends. Germline values: CDR1 SGHTA, CDR2 FQGNSA. The CDR3 DNA is TGTGCCAGCAGCACGGGACCTTGGGGGGGCACTGAAGCTTTCTTT. This gives the protein CASSTGPWGGTEAFF.

This clone is medium-sized by share. The rearrangement links TRBV6-4 to TRBJ2-1; D possibly matches TRBD1 or TRBD2 (7 bases each). Germline values: CDR1 MRHNA, CDR2 SNTAGT. CDR3 length equals 17 residues. Deletions cut 4 bases from V and 7 bases from J, with 23 bases between. CDR3 region: CASSAQGGGAFSNEQFF. CDR3 DNA: TGTGCCAGCAGTGCCCAGGGAGGGGGCGCATTCTCAAATGAGCAGTTCTTC.

This chain connects TRBV7-2 to TRBJ2-1, with D hard to call. This CDR3 has 11 residues. Germline loops: CDR1 SGHTA, CDR2 FQGNSA. Deletions cut 8 bases from V and 10 bases from J, with 12 bases between. CDR3 protein: CASGVSDEQFF. For the CDR3, the DNA is TGTGCCAGCGGGGTAAGCGACGAGCAGTTCTTC. Filled out from reference TRBV7-2 and TRBJ2-1, the complete variable domain reads GAGVSQSPSNKVTEKGKDVELRCDPISGHTALYWYRQSLGQGLEFLIYFQGNSAPDKSGLPSDRFSAERTGGSVSTLTIQRTQQEDSAVYLCASGVSDEQFFGPGTRLTVL.

This chain uses TRBV19 with TRBJ1-1; D possibly corresponds to TRBD1 (6 bases). Germline loops: CDR1 LNHDA, CDR2 SQIVND (reference sequence). CDR3 length: 13 amino acids. V dropped 4 bases and J dropped 6 bases, with 12 bases sitting between them. This CDR3 is CASSKGGFSEAFF. CDR3 nucleotide sequence: TGTGCCAGTAGTAAAGGGGGATTCTCTGAAGCTTTCTTT.

The V call is TRBV30, the J call TRBJ2-5; 7 bases agree with TRBD2. Germline V gives CDR1 GTSNPN, CDR2 SVGIG (reference sequence). Trimming cost V 8 bases and J 4 bases; bases outside gene matches: 10. The CDR3 has 13 amino acids. CDR3: CARTMAGVETQYF. The CDR3 nucleotides read TGTGCCAGGACAATGGCGGGGGTAGAGACCCAGTACTTC.

This chain uses TRBV6-5 with TRBJ2-7; no firm D call. CDR3 length: 11 residues. The ends were cut back, 8 bases at V and 3 bases at J, with 8 bases in the middle. Per germline, CDR1 MNHEY and CDR2 SVGAGI. The DNA for the CDR3 is TGTGCCAGCGCCCTTCTCTACGAGCAGTACTTC. Its protein is CASALLYEQYF.

The V gene is TRBV19, the J gene TRBJ2-5; 10 bases match TRBD2. The V segment lost 3 bases and the J segment 4 bases; nucleotides outside the gene matches: 5. Germline V gene data show CDR1 as LNHDA and CDR2 as SQIVND (reference sequence). The CDR3 runs to 15 residues. The CDR3 protein is CASSITSGVGETQYF. For the CDR3, the DNA is TGTGCCAGTAGTATTACTAGCGGGGTTGGAGAGACCCAGTACTTC. The whole variable domain, remainder taken from reference TRBV19 and TRBJ2-5, is DGGITQSPKYLFRKEGQNVTLSCEQNLNHDAMYWYRQDPGQGLRLIYYSQIVNDFQKGDIAEGYSVSREKKESFPLTVTSAQKNPTAFYLCASSITSGVGETQYFGPGTRLLVL.

This clone is a singleton in its sample. The chain joins TRBV7-3 to TRBJ1-5; D is perhaps TRBD1 (6 bases). The V and J ends lost 3 bases and 4 bases respectively, with 13 bases between them. The CDR3 totals 15 residues. Germline V lookup: CDR1 SGHTA, CDR2 FQGTGA. CDR3 coding DNA: TGTGCCAGCAGCTTTCGGACGGGGACAAATCAGCCCCAGCATTTT. Protein product: CASSFRTGTNQPQHF. The entire variable domain, with the rest obtained from reference TRBV7-3 and TRBJ1-5, is as follows: GAGVSQTPSNKVTEKGKYVELRCDPISGHTALYWYRQSLGQGPEFLIYFQGTGAADDSGLPNDRFFAVRPEGSVSTLKIQRTERGDSAVYLCASSFRTGTNQPQHFGDGTRLSIL.

The J gene is TRBJ1-1, the V gene TRBV25-1; 10 bases line up with TRBD1. CDR3 length: 17 amino acids. The trim removed 4 bases at V and 6 bases at J, leaving 14 bases unmatched. The V gene's germline CDR1 is MGHDK and CDR2 SYGVNS. The CDR3 DNA is TGTGCCAGCAGTGCTCCGGGACAGGGGTCCCCCGGACCTGAAGCTTTCTTT. It translates to CASSAPGQGSPGPEAFF.

This clone is medium-sized by share. This sequence joins TRBV19 and TRBJ1-6, with D hard to call. Germline CDR1 reads LNHDA; CDR2 reads SQIVND (reference sequence). Trimming stripped 0 bases from V and 8 bases from J, with 11 bases between. This CDR3 is 15 amino acids long. The CDR3: CASSIDPGLYSPLHF. Here the CDR3 DNA reads TGTGCCAGTAGTATAGATCCGGGATTGTATTCACCCCTCCACTTT. Full variable domain (outside the CDR3, taken from reference TRBV19 and TRBJ1-6): DGGITQSPKYLFRKEGQNVTLSCEQNLNHDAMYWYRQDPGQGLRLIYYSQIVNDFQKGDIAEGYSVSREKKESFPLTVTSAQKNPTAFYLCASSIDPGLYSPLHFGNGTRLTVT.

This chain joins TRBV19 and TRBJ2-5, with 7 bases aligning to TRBD2. The CDR3 loop spans 13 amino acids. Germline trimming cut 5 bases from V and 3 bases from J; bases unmatched to any gene: 3. Germline-derived CDR1 and CDR2 are LNHDA and SQIVND (reference sequence). Here the CDR3 DNA reads TGTGCCAGTAGTCCCAGCGGGGAAGAGACCCAGTACTTC. This codes for CASSPSGEETQYF.

The chain links TRBV18 to TRBJ2-1; D is perhaps TRBD1 or TRBD2 (5 bases each). Deletions cut 4 bases from V and 6 bases from J, with 13 bases between. This CDR3 comprises 14 residues. CDR1 and CDR2 from the germline V gene are KGHSH and LQKENI. CDR3 coding DNA: TGTGCCAGCTCACAGGGAGCGACAGTCAATGAGCAGTTCTTC. Protein: CASSQGATVNEQFF. Looking up the rest from reference TRBV18 and TRBJ2-1 gives the full variable domain: NAGVMQNPRHLVRRRGQEARLRCSPMKGHSHVYWYRQLPEEGLKFMVYLQKENIIDESGMPKERFSAEFPKEGPSILRIQQVVRGDSAAYFCASSQGATVNEQFFGPGTRLTVL.

This clone was found once. CDR3 protein: CASSLSAEQFF. For the CDR3, the DNA is TGTGCCAGCAGCTTGTCTGCTGAGCAGTTCTTC. This chain connects TRBV5-8 to TRBJ2-1; D is unclear. This CDR3 has 11 amino acids. Germline-derived CDR1 and CDR2 are SGHTS and YDEGEE. V was pared by 1 base and J by 9 bases, with 5 bases between.

V is TRBV9 and J is TRBJ1-3; D remains ambiguous. The germline CDR1 and CDR2 sequences are SGDLS and YYNGEE. The CDR3 length is 16 residues. V was shortened by 3 bases and J by 0 bases, with 13 bases between the two germline ends. CDR3 in DNA: TGTGCCAGCAGCGCCGCCACAGCCCTCTCTGGAAACACCATATATTTT. Residues: CASSAATALSGNTIYF.

V gene TRBV29-1 combines with J gene TRBJ1-2; D is unclear. Per the germline V gene, CDR1 is SQVTM and CDR2 is ANQGSEA. This CDR3 is built from 13 residues. Between the trimmed V and J ends, which lost 5 bases and 6 bases, there was a span of 16 bases. The CDR3 sequence: CSVLGILRDGYTF. DNA of the CDR3: TGCAGCGTTCTGGGGATCCTTCGGGATGGCTACACCTTC.

The chain carries TRBV28 and TRBJ2-3; no definite D call. This CDR3 has 13 amino acids. Trimming left V 8 bases short and J 2 bases short, with 11 bases between. Germline V gives CDR1 MDHEN, CDR2 SYDVKM. DNA of the CDR3: TGTGCCAGCGGCGACTCCTCCACAGATACGCAGTATTTT. Its protein is CASGDSSTDTQYF.

V usage is TRBV5-1 and J usage is TRBJ2-2; 12 positions match TRBD1. The CDR3 runs to 15 residues. From germline, CDR1 is SGHRS and CDR2 YFSETQ. The V gene end was trimmed by 4 bases and the J gene end by 7 bases; junction bases not matched to a gene: 5. The CDR3 protein is CASSLRDRGLGELFF. CDR3 DNA sequence: TGCGCCAGCAGCCTCCGGGACAGGGGGCTCGGGGAGCTGTTTTTT. The whole variable domain, filled in from reference TRBV5-1 and TRBJ2-2, reads KAGVTQTPRYLIKTRGQQVTLSCSPISGHRSVSWYQQTPGQGLQFLFEYFSETQRNKGNFPGRFSGRQFSNSRSEMNVSTLELGDSALYLCASSLRDRGLGELFFGEGSRLTVL.

The V call is TRBV28, the J call TRBJ2-5; TRBD2 agrees at 10 bases. The germline CDR1 and CDR2 sequences are MDHEN and SYDVKM. The V and J ends lost 3 bases and 2 bases, in that order; junction bases with no gene match: 6. CDR3 length equals 16 residues. The CDR3 DNA reads TGTGCCAGCAGTTTGGGGAGCGGGGGGGTTCAAGAGACCCAGTACTTC. Translation gives CASSLGSGGVQETQYF.

V is TRBV28 and J is TRBJ2-5, with a weak D call TRBD2 (7 bases). The CDR3 runs 16 residues. Germline CDR1 is MDHEN and CDR2 is SYDVKM. Trimming pared 8 bases from V and 0 bases from J, leaving 19 bases between. The CDR3 region has the DNA TGTGCCAGCCTATCGGCGGGGGCCAGGTACCAAGAGACCCAGTACTTC. Encoded protein: CASLSAGARYQETQYF. The full variable domain, in which reference TRBV28 and TRBJ2-5 provide the parts outside the CDR3, is DVKVTQSSRYLVKRTGEKVFLECVQDMDHENMFWYRQDPGLGLRLIYFSYDVKMKEKGDIPEGYSVSREKKERFSLILESASTNQTSMYLCASLSAGARYQETQYFGPGTRLLVL.

This clone is a singleton in its sample. The junction does not match germline at one end; this may be a read error. This rearrangement joins TRBV7-7 to TRBJ2-5; TRBD1 matches 8 bases. The germline CDR1 and CDR2 sequences are SSHAT and FNYEAQ (reference sequence). This CDR3 is 13 amino acids long. The CDR3, as DNA: TGTGCTAGCAGCGAGGACAGGGAAGAGACCCAGTACTTC. Its protein product is CASSEDREETQYF.

This chain joins TRBV24-1 and TRBJ1-3, with 8 bases fitting TRBD1. Germline V gene data show CDR1 as KGHDR and CDR2 as SFDVKD. The CDR3 length is 16 residues. J lost 0 bases, V lost 4 bases, and 4 bases had no gene match. As DNA, the CDR3 is TGTGCCACCAGTGACCCGGGACAGGCCTCTGGAAACACCATATATTTT. This gives the protein CATSDPGQASGNTIYF.

The chain employs TRBV4-1 and TRBJ2-7; D is unresolved. Deletions cut 0 bases from V and 0 bases from J, with 18 bases between. CDR1 MGHRA and CDR2 YSYEKL come from the germline V gene. The CDR3 is made up of 18 amino acids. As DNA, the CDR3 is TGCGCCAGCAGCCAAGATTGGACCCAGGCCGCGAGCTCCTACGAGCAGTACTTC. It translates to CASSQDWTQAASSYEQYF.